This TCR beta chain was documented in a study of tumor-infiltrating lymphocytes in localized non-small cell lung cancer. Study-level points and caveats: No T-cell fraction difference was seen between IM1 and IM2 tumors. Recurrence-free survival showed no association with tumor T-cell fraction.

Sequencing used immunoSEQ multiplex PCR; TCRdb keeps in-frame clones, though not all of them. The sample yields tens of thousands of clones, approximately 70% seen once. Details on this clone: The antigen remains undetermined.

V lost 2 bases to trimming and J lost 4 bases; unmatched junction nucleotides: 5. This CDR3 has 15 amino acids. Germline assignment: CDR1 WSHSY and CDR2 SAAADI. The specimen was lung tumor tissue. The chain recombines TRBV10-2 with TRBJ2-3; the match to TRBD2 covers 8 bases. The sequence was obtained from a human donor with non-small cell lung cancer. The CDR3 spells CASSERGLGADTQYF. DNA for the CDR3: TGCGCCAGCAGTGAGAGGGGACTAGGAGCAGATACGCAGTATTTT.